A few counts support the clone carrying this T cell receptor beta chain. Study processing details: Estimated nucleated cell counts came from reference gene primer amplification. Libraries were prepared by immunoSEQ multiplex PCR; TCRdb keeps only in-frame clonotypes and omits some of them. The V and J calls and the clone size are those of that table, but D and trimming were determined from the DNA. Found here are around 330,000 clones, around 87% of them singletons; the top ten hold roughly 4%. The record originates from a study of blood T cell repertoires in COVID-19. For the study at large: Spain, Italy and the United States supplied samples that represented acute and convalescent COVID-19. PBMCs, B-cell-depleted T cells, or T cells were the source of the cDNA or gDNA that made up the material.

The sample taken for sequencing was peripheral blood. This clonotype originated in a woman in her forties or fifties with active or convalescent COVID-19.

The CDR3 spells CAWEQGAGQPQHF. In nucleotides, the CDR3 is TGTGCCTGGGAACAGGGGGCCGGTCAGCCCCAGCATTTT. The V call is TRBV30, the J call TRBJ1-5; TRBD1 agrees at 9 bases. The CDR3 length is 13 residues. Germline V gene data show CDR1 as GTSNPN and CDR2 as SVGIG (reference sequence). V lost 5 bases and J lost 6; bases outside the gene matches: 5.